This record looks at one T cell receptor (beta chain) sequence and its context. The source of the sample is a study of T cells in Graves' hyperthyroidism and ophthalmopathy. Study-wide background: Peripheral blood collection took place at initial diagnosis, before any treatment.

Subjects with ophthalmopathy showed a Clinical Activity Score no lower than 3, a NOSPECS grade no lower than 4, and a duration shorter than 3 months. Each 10 ml fresh peripheral blood draw supplied the PBMCs. Amplified regions were TCR beta CDR3 sequences from RNA transcripts. The TCR CDR3 was amplified in a first-round RT-PCR using the HTBI primer set. MiXCR, applied by TCRdb to the multiplex PCR reads, yields one record per CDR3 protein. In the table there are tens of thousands of distinct CDR3 sequences, 53% of which are singletons. Trimming cost V 0 bases and J 5 bases; bases outside gene matches: 2. The CDR3 has 14 residues. Germline values: CDR1 DFQATT, CDR2 SNEGSKA (reference sequence).

The TCR comes from a woman aged 55-70 years with Graves' ophthalmopathy. Specimen: blood. The chain employs TRBV20-1 and TRBJ2-1, with 9 bases identical to TRBD2. The CDR3 is CSAREGTSNNEQFF. CDR3 coding DNA: TGCAGTGCTAGAGAGGGGACTAGCAACAATGAGCAGTTCTTC.